This entry describes one T cell receptor beta chain. This record belongs to a study of blood T cell repertoires in COVID-19. Study context: Collection of acute and convalescent COVID-19 samples took place in the United States, Italy and Spain. In each case, the material was cDNA or gDNA derived from T cells, B-cell-depleted T cells, or PBMCs.

Losses at the gene ends were 11 bases for V and 3 bases for J; bases not matched to a gene: 7. This CDR3 is built from 13 residues. CDR1 is MDHEN, CDR2 SYDVKM, per germline. Methods used by the authors: Amplification with reference gene primers provided the estimates of nucleated cell counts. Profiling relied on immunoSEQ multiplex PCR, and the TCRdb table lists in-frame clones only, not all of them. The V and J calls and clone size are taken from that table; D and trimming were inferred from the DNA. The table shows about 250,000 clones, with roughly 87% occurring only once. The receptor's source is a man between 18 and 29 years old with active or convalescent COVID-19. Sequences were obtained from peripheral blood. J is TRBJ2-4 and V is TRBV28; 7 bases match TRBD1. The DNA of the CDR3 is TGTGCCGGACAGGACTTGGGCAAAAACATTCAGTACTTC. Protein: CAGQDLGKNIQYF. The variable domain in full, completed from reference TRBV28 and TRBJ2-4, reads DVKVTQSSRYLVKRTGEKVFLECVQDMDHENMFWYRQDPGLGLRLIYFSYDVKMKEKGDIPEGYSVSREKKERFSLILESASTNQTSMYLCAGQDLGKNIQYFGAGTRLSVL.